Presented here are 20 T cell receptor beta chains from one specimen sequenced in a study of CD8 T cells in Susac syndrome. cDNA came from about 0.5 to 1 ug RNA primed by random hexamers. MiXCR was run by TCRdb on the immunoSEQ multiplex PCR reads, yielding one entry per CDR3 protein. The sample records about 400,000 distinct CDR3 sequences, approximately 85% being singletons. Sequencing was carried out using CD8+ T cells from PBMCs. The receptor set was obtained from a human donor with multiple sclerosis.

Details on this clonotype: A read error may account for a junction end that differs from germline. The V gene is TRBV7-9, the J gene TRBJ2-3, with unresolved D. The germline V gene encodes CDR1 SEHNR and CDR2 FQNEAQ (reference sequence). The length of the CDR3 is 12 residues. The CDR3 DNA follows: TGTGCCAACAGCTTAGGTCTTCCGACGCAGTATTTT. As protein: CANSLGLPTQYF.

This clonotype was picked up one time. In nucleotides, the CDR3 is TGCGCCAGCAGCCAAGATGGTACTAACGAGCAGTACTTC. Encoded protein: CASSQDGTNEQYF. J is TRBJ2-7 and V is TRBV4-1; D is uncertain. Germline V gives CDR1 MGHRA, CDR2 YSYEKL. This CDR3 comprises 13 residues. Trimming removed 0 bases from V and 5 bases from J, with 8 bases in between.

The chain has TRBV29-1 and TRBJ1-2; D gene unclear. Germline loops: CDR1 SQVTM, CDR2 ANQGSEA. The CDR3 contains 12 residues. With 4 bases removed from V and 2 bases from J, the gap between germline ends came to 8 bases. The CDR3 DNA reads TGCAGCGTTGTAGGAGGGAACTATGGCTACACCTTC. This translates into CSVVGGNYGYTF. Full variable domain (rest looked up from reference TRBV29-1 and TRBJ1-2): SAVISQKPSRDICQRGTSLTIQCQVDSQVTMMFWYRQQPGQSLTLIATANQGSEATYESGFVIDKFPISRPNLTFSTLTVSNMSPEDSSIYLCSVVGGNYGYTFGSGTRLTVV.

The chain has TRBV3-1 and TRBJ2-7; tentatively, D is TRBD1 (6 bases). The CDR3 loop spans 14 amino acids. V lost 4 bases to trimming and J lost 3 bases, with 13 bases between them. Germline loops: CDR1 LGHDT, CDR2 YNNKEL (reference sequence). The CDR3 loop reads CASSPGDTGYEQYF. In nucleotides, the CDR3 is TGTGCCAGCAGCCCCGGGGACACGGGCTACGAGCAGTACTTC.

The rearrangement links TRBV20-1 to TRBJ1-1, with D possibly being TRBD1 (6 bases). V was shortened by 3 bases and J by 6 bases, with 14 bases between the two germline ends. CDR1 is DFQATT and CDR2 is SNEGSKA in the germline V gene (reference sequence). The CDR3 spans 13 residues. The CDR3 reads CSASEQGNAEAFF. CDR3 in DNA: TGCAGTGCTAGCGAACAGGGAAACGCTGAAGCTTTCTTT.

The rearrangement joins TRBV5-6 to TRBJ1-2; TRBD1 is a possible D gene (6 bases). The CDR3 consists of 13 residues. Trimming cost V 4 bases and J 4 bases, with 11 bases left between them. The germline V gene encodes CDR1 SGHDT and CDR2 YYEEEE. This CDR3 is CASSSRTAYGYTF. The CDR3 DNA sequence: TGTGCCAGCAGCAGCAGGACAGCCTATGGCTACACCTTC.

This clonotype was seen a single time. The gene calls are TRBV24-1 and TRBJ2-3; 10 bases are a match to TRBD2. The CDR3 consists of 15 residues. V shed 3 bases, J shed 3 bases, and the junction held 2 bases outside the gene matches. Germline V gene sequence: CDR1 KGHDR, CDR2 SFDVKD. This chain's CDR3 is CATSDPGLATDTQYF. The CDR3 DNA reads TGTGCCACCAGTGATCCGGGACTAGCGACAGATACGCAGTATTTT.

The chain uses TRBV19 and TRBJ1-1; no reliable D call. The V and J ends lost 3 bases and 8 bases respectively, with 10 bases between them. CDR1 LNHDA and CDR2 SQIVND come from the germline V gene (reference sequence). The CDR3 loop spans 12 amino acids. CDR3 nucleotide sequence: TGTGCCAGTAGTATTCCCGGGATCGAAGCTTTCTTT. As protein: CASSIPGIEAFF.

In this sample, this clonotype turned up a few times. The chain combines TRBV6-1 with TRBJ2-6, with D hard to call. CDR3 length equals 16 residues. Deletions cut 7 bases from V and 0 bases from J, with 13 bases between. CDR1 is MNHNS and CDR2 is SASEGT in the germline V gene. The CDR3 sequence is CASTATESSGANVLTF. The CDR3 region has the DNA TGTGCCAGCACCGCAACGGAGAGCTCTGGGGCCAACGTCCTGACTTTC.

The J gene is TRBJ2-6, the V gene TRBV7-9; 7 positions match TRBD2. Per germline, CDR1 SEHNR and CDR2 FQNEAQ (reference sequence). J was trimmed by 3 bases and V by 5 bases; bases with no gene match: 4. The CDR3 has 15 amino acids. CDR3 sequence (DNA): TGTGCCAGCAGCCCCGGGGGGATTGGGGCCAACGTCCTGACTTTC. As protein: CASSPGGIGANVLTF.

This clonotype turned up a few times. The rearrangement uses TRBV19 and TRBJ1-5; 9 positions match TRBD1. From germline, CDR1 is LNHDA and CDR2 SQIVND (reference sequence). This CDR3 has 14 residues. With 8 bases clipped from V and 7 bases from J, the junction kept 9 bases outside the gene matches. This CDR3 reads CASYLGQGGQPQHF. As DNA, the CDR3 is TGTGCCAGTTACCTGGGACAGGGCGGCCAGCCCCAGCATTTT.

This chain joins TRBV5-4 and TRBJ1-1; D gene unclear. CDR3 length: 13 amino acids. Trimming took off 0 bases at V and 8 bases at J, with 11 bases between the two ends. CDR1 and CDR2 (germline): SGHNT, YYREEE (reference sequence). The CDR3 DNA reads TGTGCCAGCAGCTTGGGAGATGAGACCGAAGCTTTCTTT. This gives the protein CASSLGDETEAFF.

The rearrangement joins TRBV21-1 to TRBJ1-2. TRBV21-1 constitutes a pseudogene. The CDR3 covers 11 residues. CDR3 amino acids: CASSPKGGYTF. CDR3 nucleotides: TGTGCCAGCAGCCCGAAGGGAGGCTACACCTTC.

This chain links TRBV11-1 with TRBJ2-5; the match to TRBD2 covers 13 bases. The CDR3 spans 17 residues. With 8 bases clipped from V and 0 bases from J, the junction kept 9 bases outside the gene matches. Germline V gene sequence: CDR1 SGHAT, CDR2 FQDESV (reference sequence). The CDR3 sequence: CASRSGTSGKYQETQYF. The DNA for the CDR3 is TGTGCCAGCCGATCAGGGACTAGCGGGAAGTACCAAGAGACCCAGTACTTC.

This chain connects TRBV6-5 to TRBJ2-7; no reliable D call. CDR1 is MNHEY, CDR2 SVGAGI, per germline. CDR3 length: 15 amino acids. The V end lost 6 bases, the J end lost 4 bases, and 19 bases lay between the germline ends. The CDR3 bases are TGTGCCAGCAGCCCGGACCTAGTAGGTTTATACGAGCAGTACTTC. This sequence encodes CASSPDLVGLYEQYF.

The V gene is TRBV5-4, the J gene TRBJ2-1, with D perhaps TRBD1 (6 bases). Per germline, CDR1 SGHNT and CDR2 YYREEE (reference sequence). CDR3 size: 11 residues. V was trimmed by 4 bases and J by 12 bases, leaving 11 bases between them. In nucleotides, the CDR3 is TGTGCCAGCAGCCCAGGGGTGGGGCAGTTCTTC. This translates into CASSPGVGQFF.

The sample holds a few counts of this clonotype. The J gene is TRBJ2-7, the V gene TRBV27, with D possibly being TRBD2 (6 bases). CDR3 length equals 14 residues. Germline assignment: CDR1 MNHEY and CDR2 SMNVEV (reference sequence). Trimming removed 5 bases from V and 1 base from J, with 12 bases in between. CDR3 sequence: CASSISGTSYEQYF. CDR3 nucleotide sequence: TGTGCCAGCAGTATCTCGGGGACTTCCTACGAGCAGTACTTC.

In its sample, this clonotype was seen a few times. V usage is TRBV30 and J usage is TRBJ2-1, with D possibly being TRBD1 (5 bases). The CDR3 is 11 amino acids. Germline values: CDR1 GTSNPN, CDR2 SVGIG (reference sequence). Here the CDR3 reads CVGRVDNEQFF. The CDR3 nucleotides read TGTGTGGGCAGGGTTGACAATGAGCAGTTCTTC. Full variable domain (missing parts from reference TRBV30 and TRBJ2-1): SQTIHQWPATLVQPVGSPLSLECTVEGTSNPNLYWYRQAAGRGLQLLFYSVGIGQISSEVPQNLSASRPQDRQFILSSKKLLLSDSGFYLCVGRVDNEQFFGPGTRLTVL.

This clonotype has just one count. The chain joins TRBV27 to TRBJ2-1; 7 nucleotides match TRBD1. CDR1 and CDR2 (germline): MNHEY, SMNVEV (reference sequence). Germline trimming cut 4 bases from V and 2 bases from J; bases unmatched to any gene: 2. The CDR3 contains 14 residues. The CDR3 is CASSWDSAYNEQFF. CDR3 DNA sequence: TGTGCCAGCAGTTGGGACAGCGCCTACAATGAGCAGTTCTTC.

The CDR3 nucleotides read TGCGCCAGCAGCCAAGTAAATGCCCCGGGACAGGGAAGCAATCAGCCCCAGCATTTT. Its translation is CASSQVNAPGQGSNQPQHF. The chain carries TRBV4-1 and TRBJ1-5; 9 positions match TRBD1. This CDR3 spans 19 amino acids. Losses at the gene ends were 1 base for V and 1 base for J; bases not matched to a gene: 11. Germline loops: CDR1 MGHRA, CDR2 YSYEKL.